The source of this T cell receptor beta chain is a study of T cell repertoires in cytomegalovirus infection. At the level of the study: From public TCR beta signatures came an indication of both CMV infection and matching HLA type.

Study-level results: The response measured ex vivo was dominated by TCR beta clonotypes (HLA-C-restricted and CMV-specific).

V lost 0 bases, J lost 2 bases, and 12 bases lay in between. CDR1 is SGHKS, CDR2 YYEKEE, per germline (reference sequence). The CDR3 covers 15 residues. From the reads, TCRdb called clonotypes with MiXCR, one entry per CDR3 protein. Among roughly 240,000 distinct CDR3 sequences listed, 5% to 8.5% were seen once. Only a few counts were recorded for this clonotype. Its antigen is still unknown. Input material: PBMCs. This receptor was identified in a human donor in good health (CMV status not recorded). Some clones in this sample may be carry-over from other donors' samples. This sequence joins TRBV5-5 and TRBJ2-7, with D perhaps TRBD1 (6 bases). CDR3 sequence reads: CASSLAWTAAYEQYF. The DNA for the CDR3 is TGTGCCAGCAGCTTGGCATGGACAGCCGCCTACGAGCAGTACTTC. The variable domain in full, completed from reference TRBV5-5 and TRBJ2-7, reads DAGVTQSPTHLIKTRGQQVTLRCSPISGHKSVSWYQQVLGQGPQFIFQYYEKEERGRGNFPDRFSARQFPNYSSELNVNALLLGDSALYLCASSLAWTAAYEQYFGPGTRLTVT.